The next 25 T cell receptor beta chains were all read from a single sample in a study of T-cell memory formation after mild COVID-19. TCRdb redid the calling of the 5' RACE reads with MiXCR, one entry per CDR3 protein. This sample carries hundreds of thousands of distinct CDR3 sequences, 15% to 20% of them seen once, and the ten largest clones take approximately 13%. Sequencing was performed on PBMCs or a T cell subset sorted from them (not recorded which). These receptors were obtained from an adult woman who had mild COVID-19 (a few samples of this study predate the infection). Cell type and time point are not known.

This clonotype appeared a few times. The chain links TRBV5-1 to TRBJ1-2, with TRBD1 as a possible D gene (5 bases). V lost 0 bases and J 6 bases, leaving 12 bases between the germline ends. The CDR3 contains 14 residues. CDR1 SGHRS and CDR2 YFSETQ come from the germline V gene. In DNA, the CDR3 is TGCGCCAGCAGCTTGGTCTTGGGGGACCATGGCTACACCTTC. It translates to CASSLVLGDHGYTF. The full variable domain, in which reference TRBV5-1 and TRBJ1-2 provide the parts outside the CDR3, is KAGVTQTPRYLIKTRGQQVTLSCSPISGHRSVSWYQQTPGQGLQFLFEYFSETQRNKGNFPGRFSGRQFSNSRSEMNVSTLELGDSALYLCASSLVLGDHGYTFGSGTRLTVV.

The chain uses TRBV3-1 and TRBJ2-7, with D perhaps assigned TRBD1 or TRBD2 (5 bases each). The CDR3 spans 16 residues. V was shortened by 3 bases and J by 5 bases, with 20 bases between the two germline ends. CDR1 and CDR2 (germline): LGHDT, YNNKEL (reference sequence). For the CDR3, the DNA is TGTGCCAGCAGCCACCCACGGGGCGGGCGAGGGGACGAGCAGTACTTC. Protein: CASSHPRGGRGDEQYF.

In its sample, this clonotype was seen a few times. This rearrangement joins TRBV7-9 to TRBJ2-2, with D possibly being TRBD2 (6 bases). Trimming removed 7 bases at V and 6 bases at J, with 9 bases between. This CDR3 region has 12 residues. Germline CDR1 and CDR2: SEHNR and FQNEAQ (reference sequence). CDR3 in amino acids: CASTGAPGELFF. The CDR3 DNA reads as TGTGCCAGCACGGGAGCCCCCGGGGAGCTGTTTTTT.

V and J are TRBV7-2 and TRBJ1-2, with 7 bases that match TRBD1. The trim removed 4 bases at V and 4 bases at J, leaving 3 bases unmatched. Per the germline V gene, CDR1 is SGHTA and CDR2 is FQGNSA. The CDR3 runs 13 residues. The CDR3 here is CASSYQGVYGYTF. The CDR3 DNA reads TGTGCCAGCAGCTACCAGGGGGTCTATGGCTACACCTTC.

The chain carries TRBV4-1 and TRBJ2-1; the match to TRBD2 covers 9 bases. From germline, CDR1 is MGHRA and CDR2 YSYEKL. V was clipped by 4 bases and J by 0 bases; unmatched bases: 4. The CDR3 consists of 16 residues. In DNA form, the CDR3 reads TGCGCCAGCAGCCGAAGCGGGAGGCGCTCCTACAATGAGCAGTTCTTC. As protein: CASSRSGRRSYNEQFF.

The chain is built from TRBV14 and TRBJ2-1; D unresolved. The V gene's germline CDR1 is SGHDN and CDR2 FVKESK. This CDR3 is 12 amino acids long. V shed 2 bases and J shed 7 bases, with 6 bases lying between them. In nucleotides, the CDR3 is TGTGCCAGCAGCCAACAACCGAATGAGCAGTTCTTC. Protein: CASSQQPNEQFF. Full variable domain (missing parts from reference TRBV14 and TRBJ2-1): EAGVTQFPSHSVIEKGQTVTLRCDPISGHDNLYWYRRVMGKEIKFLLHFVKESKQDESGMPNNRFLAERTGGTYSTLKVQPAELEDSGVYFCASSQQPNEQFFGPGTRLTVL.

This clonotype was counted a few times. The chain links TRBV9 to TRBJ2-2; the match to TRBD1 covers 7 bases. Germline CDR1 SGDLS, CDR2 YYNGEE. Trimming cost V 3 bases and J 3 bases; bases outside gene matches: 5. The CDR3 consists of 15 residues. The CDR3 reads CASSARQGYTGELFF. The CDR3 DNA reads TGTGCCAGCAGCGCACGACAGGGATACACCGGGGAGCTGTTTTTT.

This clonotype was seen only a few times. The chain joins TRBV24-1 to TRBJ2-1, with a possible D match to TRBD2 (6 bases). Trimming cost V 4 bases and J 6 bases, with 15 bases left between them. Germline V gives CDR1 KGHDR, CDR2 SFDVKD. The CDR3 is made up of 15 amino acids. The CDR3 sequence is CATSDPHGSVNEQFF. Here the CDR3 DNA reads TGTGCCACCAGTGACCCTCACGGGAGTGTCAATGAGCAGTTCTTC.

The chain uses TRBV24-1 and TRBJ2-1; TRBD2 is a possible D gene (6 bases). V lost 7 bases and J lost 7, with 16 bases in between. CDR1 and CDR2 (germline): KGHDR, SFDVKD. This CDR3 is 14 amino acids long. The CDR3 spells CATRGLGLANEQFF. In DNA, the CDR3 is TGTGCCACCAGGGGACTGGGACTTGCGAATGAGCAGTTCTTC.

The chain carries TRBV6-5 and TRBJ2-3, with D possibly matching TRBD1 (5 bases). The CDR3 extends over 14 amino acids. Germline values: CDR1 MNHEY, CDR2 SVGAGI. Trimming left V 10 bases short and J 1 base short, with 15 bases between. For the CDR3, the DNA is TGTGCCACCCAACGGACAAGACGCACAGATACGCAGTATTTT. Its protein is CATQRTRRTDTQYF.

This clonotype was seen more than once but under ten times. V usage is TRBV9 and J usage is TRBJ2-7, with no clear D. CDR3 length: 10 residues. Germline V gene lookup returns CDR1 SGDLS and CDR2 YYNGEE. Trimming took 2 bases from V and 5 from J, leaving 2 bases between them. As DNA, the CDR3 is TGTGCCAGCAGCGTCCACGAGCAGTACTTC. Its translation: CASSVHEQYF.

The chain recombines TRBV25-1 with TRBJ2-1, with TRBD2 matching 11 bases. CDR1 and CDR2 (germline): MGHDK, SYGVNS. V trimming: 5 bases; J trimming: 8 bases; junction bases outside the gene matches: 17. CDR3 length: 18 amino acids. In DNA, the CDR3 is TGTGCCAGCAGTATCCTGAGACCGCAACTAGCGGGAGCGCATGAGCAGTTCTTC. Protein sequence: CASSILRPQLAGAHEQFF.

This rearrangement joins TRBV5-1 to TRBJ2-5, with unresolved D. Trimming took 4 bases from V and 1 from J, leaving 11 bases between them. Germline V gives CDR1 SGHRS, CDR2 YFSETQ. This CDR3 comprises 14 residues. As DNA, the CDR3 is TGCGCCAGCAGCCTAAAGGACGGCCAAGAGACCCAGTACTTC. Encoded protein: CASSLKDGQETQYF.

In this sample, this clonotype turned up a few times. The chain recombines TRBV12-3 or TRBV12-4 with TRBJ2-1; 9 bases are shared with TRBD2. V lost 5 bases and J lost 9; bases outside the gene matches: 2. The length of the CDR3 is 12 residues. The CDR3 protein is CASSLSGSEQFF. In nucleotides, the CDR3 is TGTGCCAGCAGTCTTAGCGGGAGTGAGCAGTTCTTC.

This clonotype has a count of ten or more. The chain joins TRBV7-9 to TRBJ2-1; no reliable D call. The germline V gene encodes CDR1 SEHNR and CDR2 FQNEAQ (reference sequence). The V gene lost 2 bases and the J gene lost 0 bases, with 8 bases spanning the gap. This CDR3 is 15 amino acids long. This chain's CDR3 is CASSLRVSSYNEQFF. CDR3 DNA: TGTGCCAGCAGCTTAAGGGTCAGCTCCTACAATGAGCAGTTCTTC.

Of note for this clonotype: Sequence at one end of the junction differs from germline and may be a read error. CDR3 sequence reads: CASSAGTLNPEAFF. The DNA of the CDR3 is TGTGCCAGCAGCGCCGGGACGTTGAACCCTGAAGCTTTCTTT. The chain combines TRBV9 with TRBJ1-1, with D perhaps matching TRBD1 (5 bases). The CDR3 extends over 14 amino acids. CDR1 SGDLS and CDR2 YYNGEE come from the germline V gene.

This clonotype was observed a handful of times. The chain is built from TRBV7-2 and TRBJ1-5, with TRBD1 identical over 7 bases. In germline, CDR1 is SGHTA, CDR2 FQGNSA. The CDR3 spans 14 residues. With V trimmed by 2 bases and J by 7 bases, 5 bases remained unmatched. CDR3 DNA sequence: TGTGCCAGCAGCTTAAACAGGGGCGAGCAGCCCCAGCATTTT. Protein: CASSLNRGEQPQHF.

This clonotype occurred a few times. This chain joins TRBV15 and TRBJ2-7, with 9 positions matching TRBD1. The CDR3 covers 16 residues. Germline CDR1 reads LNHNV; CDR2 reads YYDKDF (reference sequence). V lost 0 bases and J lost 0; bases outside the gene matches: 3. For the CDR3, the DNA is TGTGCCACCAGCAGAGATCCGACAGGGGGCTCCTACGAGCAGTACTTC. It translates to CATSRDPTGGSYEQYF.

The gene calls are TRBV10-2 and TRBJ2-1; 11 bases align to TRBD2. Per the germline V gene, CDR1 is WSHSY and CDR2 is SAAADI. This CDR3 region has 14 residues. With V trimmed by 6 bases and J by 10 bases, 8 bases remained unmatched. CDR3 amino acids: CASRASGGLMEQFF. For the CDR3, the DNA is TGCGCCAGCAGGGCTAGCGGGGGGCTAATGGAGCAGTTCTTC.

The chain combines TRBV7-9 with TRBJ2-7, with 10 bases matching TRBD1. CDR3 length: 15 amino acids. V dropped 6 bases and J dropped 5; count of bases not matched to a gene: 10. Germline assignment: CDR1 SEHNR and CDR2 FQNEAQ (reference sequence). CDR3: CASRDRDRGTHEQYF. CDR3 in DNA: TGTGCCAGCAGGGACCGGGACAGGGGCACCCACGAGCAGTACTTC. The entire variable domain, with the rest obtained from reference TRBV7-9 and TRBJ2-7, is as follows: DTGVSQNPRHKITKRGQNVTFRCDPISEHNRLYWYRQTLGQGPEFLTYFQNEAQLEKSRLLSDRFSAERPKGSFSTLEIQRTEQGDSAMYLCASRDRDRGTHEQYFGPGTRLTVT.

This clonotype has a count of ten or more. The V call is TRBV6-2 or TRBV6-3, the J call TRBJ2-5; D gene unclear. Trimming pared 5 bases from V and 2 bases from J, leaving 0 bases between. The V gene's germline CDR1 is MNHEY and CDR2 SVGEGT. The CDR3 length is 10 residues. DNA of the CDR3: TGTGCCAGCAGTCAAGAGACCCAGTACTTC. Amino acids: CASSQETQYF.

This chain joins TRBV30 and TRBJ2-7, with D tentatively TRBD1 or TRBD2 (5 bases each). The CDR3 runs 14 residues. The germline gives CDR1 GTSNPN, CDR2 SVGIG (reference sequence). Deletions cut 4 bases from V and 2 bases from J, with 15 bases between. The CDR3 reads CAWNPGTEPYEQYF. The DNA for the CDR3 is TGTGCCTGGAACCCGGGGACGGAGCCCTACGAGCAGTACTTC. Using reference TRBV30 and TRBJ2-7 for the parts outside the CDR3, the full variable domain is SQTIHQWPATLVQPVGSPLSLECTVEGTSNPNLYWYRQAAGRGLQLLFYSVGIGQISSEVPQNLSASRPQDRQFILSSKKLLLSDSGFYLCAWNPGTEPYEQYFGPGTRLTVT.

J is TRBJ2-5 and V is TRBV9, with D possibly being TRBD2 (5 bases). The CDR3 extends over 14 amino acids. Germline CDR1 is SGDLS and CDR2 is YYNGEE. V was clipped by 3 bases and J by 4 bases, with 13 bases between them. The CDR3 nucleotides are TGTGCCAGCAGCGCCCTCCCGGGGAGAGAGACCCAGTACTTC. Amino acid sequence: CASSALPGRETQYF.

J is TRBJ2-1 and V is TRBV9, with 7 positions matching TRBD1. The CDR3 extends over 16 amino acids. The junction had 7 bases not matched to a gene; V was cut back by 4 bases and J by 0 bases. Germline V gene lookup returns CDR1 SGDLS and CDR2 YYNGEE. Written as DNA, the CDR3 is TGTGCCAGCAGCAAAATAGGGGGCGCCTCCTACAATGAGCAGTTCTTC. Its protein is CASSKIGGASYNEQFF.

The chain couples TRBV23-1 to TRBJ2-3, with 9 bases aligning to TRBD1. TRBV23-1 is annotated as an ORF whose role is uncertain. The V gene end was trimmed by 0 bases and the J gene end by 0 bases; junction bases not matched to a gene: 16. CDR3 length: 21 amino acids. CDR3 protein: CASSQSKRTGEDEVSTDTQYF. The CDR3 DNA reads as TGCGCCAGCAGTCAATCGAAAAGGACAGGGGAGGACGAGGTTAGCACAGATACGCAGTATTTT.